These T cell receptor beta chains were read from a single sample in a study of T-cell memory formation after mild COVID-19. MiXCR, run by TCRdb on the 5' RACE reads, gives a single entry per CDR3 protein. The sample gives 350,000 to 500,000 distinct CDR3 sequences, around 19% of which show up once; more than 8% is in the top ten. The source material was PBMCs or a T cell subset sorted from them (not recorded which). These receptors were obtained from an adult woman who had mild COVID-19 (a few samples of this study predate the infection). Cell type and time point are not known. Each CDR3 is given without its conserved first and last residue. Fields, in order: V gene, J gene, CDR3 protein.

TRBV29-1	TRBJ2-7	SVVEGILAPYEQY
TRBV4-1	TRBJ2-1	ASSRYGGGYNEQF
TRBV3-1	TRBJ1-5	ASTPKHSSNQPQH
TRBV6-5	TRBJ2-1	ASRYQSEQF
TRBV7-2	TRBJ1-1	ASSRQGLVTEAF
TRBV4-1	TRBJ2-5	ASSLPQDLTGEETQY
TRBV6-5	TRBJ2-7	ASSYTRGSTREQY
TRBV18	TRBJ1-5	ASSRKRAWGQGANQPQH
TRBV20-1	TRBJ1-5	SARGTTYNRPQH
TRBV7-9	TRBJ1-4	ASMITTNEKLF
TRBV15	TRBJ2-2	ATSRDHLDRGSTGELF
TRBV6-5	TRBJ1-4	ASSPGTQTGVEKLF
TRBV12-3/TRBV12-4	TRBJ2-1	ASSNYPGTSGTPSSYNEQF
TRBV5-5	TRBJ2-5	ASSPGGLAGQGDQY
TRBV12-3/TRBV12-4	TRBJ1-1	ASSWTDEAF
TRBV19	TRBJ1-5	ASSIGQFSNQPQH
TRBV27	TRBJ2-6	ASRPNGGANVLT
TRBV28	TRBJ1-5	ASRDLLGQPQH
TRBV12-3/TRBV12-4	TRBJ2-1	ASSFGDRGVDEQF
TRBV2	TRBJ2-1	ASSPRGLAGFSSYNEQF
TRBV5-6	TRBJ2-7	ASSLLRGDYEQY
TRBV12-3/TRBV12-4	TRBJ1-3	ASSPSPNRGPGNTIY
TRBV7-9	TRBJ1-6	ASSPEGLRSPLH
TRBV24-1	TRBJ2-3	ATSDLQFGGTDTQY
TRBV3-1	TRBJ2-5	ASSLVGGPGETQY
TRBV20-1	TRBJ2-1	SAPQGNEQF
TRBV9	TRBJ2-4	ASSGQGIQY
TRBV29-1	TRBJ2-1	SVNNEQF
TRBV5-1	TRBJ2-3	ASSPGPSSTDTQY
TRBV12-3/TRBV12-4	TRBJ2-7	ASSTRSGSTDYEQY
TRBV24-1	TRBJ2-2	ATRRDANTGELF